A single sample is the source of the 17 T cell receptor beta chains below, sequenced in a study of stem cell transplantation in POMP-related autoinflammatory disease. Profiling relied on immunoSEQ multiplex PCR, and the TCRdb table lists in-frame clones only, not all of them. The data hold more than 25,000 clones, with around 88% observed a single time. The sequencing used CD4+ T cells from PBMCs, collected before stem cell transplantation. The receptors stem from a human donor with POMP-related autoinflammation and immune dysregulation (PRAID).

CDR3 coding DNA: TGTGCCAGCACCCTAGGGCTGGCGACTGAAGCTTTCTTT. Translation: CASTLGLATEAFF. The V and J genes are TRBV6-1 and TRBJ1-1; D not resolved. The CDR3 contains 13 residues. Germline V gene lookup returns CDR1 MNHNS and CDR2 SASEGT. V was clipped by 7 bases and J by 5 bases, with 14 bases between them.

The CDR3 protein is CASSQGSGRADTQYF. The CDR3 DNA sequence: TGTGCCAGCAGCCAAGGTAGCGGGAGGGCAGATACGCAGTATTTT. The chain couples TRBV4-2 to TRBJ2-3, with 11 nucleotides matching TRBD2. The junction had 1 base not matched to a gene; V was cut back by 1 base and J by 4 bases. From germline, CDR1 is LGHNA and CDR2 YNFKEQ. The CDR3 extends over 15 amino acids.

This chain links TRBV7-3 with TRBJ2-1; 9 bases are a match to TRBD1. This CDR3 has 16 amino acids. Germline V gives CDR1 SGHTA, CDR2 FQGTGA. V was pared by 5 bases and J by 8 bases, with 13 bases of the junction left unmatched. The CDR3: CASSPDRDRVGDEQFF. The CDR3 DNA reads TGTGCCAGCAGCCCCGACCGGGACAGGGTTGGGGATGAGCAGTTCTTC.

Only a few counts were recorded for this clone. This sequence joins TRBV9 and TRBJ1-1, with 10 bases identical to TRBD1. The germline V gene encodes CDR1 SGDLS and CDR2 YYNGEE. V was pared by 3 bases and J by 6 bases, with 5 bases of the junction left unmatched. The CDR3 has 14 amino acids. The CDR3 protein is CASSGGQGEAEAFF. The CDR3 DNA is TGTGCCAGCAGCGGAGGACAGGGGGAGGCTGAAGCTTTCTTT.

The V and J genes are TRBV6-4 and TRBJ2-7; 7 bases line up with TRBD2. The trim removed 7 bases at V and 6 bases at J, leaving 9 bases unmatched. The CDR3 totals 13 residues. The germline V gene encodes CDR1 MRHNA and CDR2 SNTAGT. The CDR3 sequence: CASIKRTRAEQYF. The CDR3 nucleotides are TGTGCCAGCATTAAACGGACTAGAGCCGAGCAGTACTTC.

The sample holds a few counts of this clone. This chain connects TRBV10-1 to TRBJ1-1, with D perhaps TRBD1 (6 bases). V lost 8 bases and J 8 bases, leaving 18 bases between the germline ends. CDR3 length: 13 residues. CDR1 and CDR2 (germline): WNHNN, SYGVQD (reference sequence). DNA for the CDR3: TGCGCCAGCTCACAGCAACAGGGATACGAAGCTTTCTTT. Translating it yields CASSQQQGYEAFF.

V is TRBV6-1 and J is TRBJ1-1; TRBD1 matches at 7 bases. The CDR3 covers 14 residues. V trimming: 8 bases; J trimming: 1 base; junction bases outside the gene matches: 7. CDR1 is MNHNS, CDR2 SASEGT, per germline. This CDR3 is CASLYGTENTEAFF. The CDR3 DNA follows: TGTGCCAGCCTGTACGGGACAGAGAACACTGAAGCTTTCTTT.

The chain is built from TRBV28 and TRBJ2-1, with 13 bases identical to TRBD2. Per germline, CDR1 MDHEN and CDR2 SYDVKM. The CDR3 spans 17 residues. J was trimmed by 8 bases and V by 6 bases; bases with no gene match: 13. The CDR3 here is CASSRETSGRAGDEQFF. The CDR3 nucleotides read TGTGCCAGCAGCCGGGAAACTAGCGGGAGGGCCGGCGATGAGCAGTTCTTC.

The rearrangement joins TRBV9 to TRBJ2-1, with a weak D call TRBD2 (6 bases). Per the germline V gene, CDR1 is SGDLS and CDR2 is YYNGEE. There are 17 residues in the CDR3. V lost 0 bases and J 2 bases, leaving 15 bases between the germline ends. In DNA form, the CDR3 reads TGTGCCAGCAGCGTAGGTGCCGGGGGTCTGCCCTACAATGAGCAGTTCTTC. It specifies CASSVGAGGLPYNEQFF.

The chain uses TRBV7-9 and TRBJ1-3, with D perhaps matching TRBD1 (5 bases). Germline V gene lookup returns CDR1 SEHNR and CDR2 FQNEAQ (reference sequence). Deletions cut 5 bases from V and 0 bases from J, with 8 bases between. The CDR3 spans 14 residues. The CDR3 is CASSPGHSGNTIYF. CDR3 DNA sequence: TGTGCCAGCAGCCCAGGACACTCTGGAAACACCATATATTTT.

The chain joins TRBV18 to TRBJ2-5; perhaps TRBD2 as D (5 bases). The CDR3 runs 14 residues. V was cut by 2 bases and J by 7 bases, with 14 bases left in between. Germline loops: CDR1 KGHSH, CDR2 LQKENI. CDR3 residues: CASSPLSEEGTQYF. The CDR3 DNA reads as TGTGCCAGCTCACCATTATCGGAGGAAGGGACCCAGTACTTC.

This rearrangement joins TRBV30 to TRBJ2-1, with 8 positions matching TRBD2. Germline CDR1 is GTSNPN and CDR2 is SVGIG (reference sequence). J gave up 0 bases and V 3 bases, and 7 bases lay outside the gene matches. This CDR3 comprises 16 residues. The CDR3 region is CAWRDRSGSSYNEQFF. DNA of the CDR3: TGTGCCTGGAGGGATCGGAGCGGGAGCTCCTACAATGAGCAGTTCTTC. Full variable domain (outside the CDR3, taken from reference TRBV30 and TRBJ2-1): SQTIHQWPATLVQPVGSPLSLECTVEGTSNPNLYWYRQAAGRGLQLLFYSVGIGQISSEVPQNLSASRPQDRQFILSSKKLLLSDSGFYLCAWRDRSGSSYNEQFFGPGTRLTVL.

The chain joins TRBV4-2 to TRBJ2-3; the match to TRBD1 covers 7 bases. The V and J ends lost 3 bases and 5 bases, in that order; junction bases with no gene match: 5. Germline CDR1 and CDR2: LGHNA and YNFKEQ. The CDR3 loop spans 14 amino acids. The CDR3 region is CASSHEGAGDTQYF. CDR3 in DNA: TGTGCCAGCAGCCACGAGGGGGCAGGAGATACGCAGTATTTT.

The chain carries TRBV7-2 and TRBJ2-7, with D possibly being TRBD2 (5 bases). The germline gives CDR1 SGHTA, CDR2 FQGNSA. The CDR3 has 14 amino acids. V was clipped by 2 bases and J by 6 bases, with 14 bases between them. The CDR3 region is CASSLRGTYSEQYF. For the CDR3, the DNA is TGTGCCAGCAGCTTACGGGGTACATACTCCGAGCAGTACTTC.

The chain uses TRBV21-1 and TRBJ1-6; the table's TRBD1 call for D was not verified on the DNA. TRBV21-1 is an annotated pseudogene. The length of the CDR3 is 14 residues. CDR3: CASSITGTDSPLHF. As DNA, the CDR3 is TGTGCCAGCAGCATTACAGGGACGGATTCACCCCTCCACTTT.

CDR3 sequence reads: CASSFPTRQGANGYTF. CDR3 DNA sequence: TGTGCCAGCAGTTTCCCCACGCGACAGGGGGCAAATGGCTACACCTTC. The chain couples TRBV28 to TRBJ1-2; TRBD1 matches at 10 bases. V shed 3 bases, J shed 6 bases, and the junction held 10 bases outside the gene matches. The CDR3 length is 16 residues. From germline, CDR1 is MDHEN and CDR2 SYDVKM.

The chain carries TRBV18 and TRBJ2-1, with 8 positions matching TRBD2. Germline CDR1 and CDR2: KGHSH and LQKENI. The CDR3 contains 14 residues. The junction had 5 bases not matched to a gene; V was cut back by 3 bases and J by 7 bases. The CDR3 sequence is CASSPGLAGNEQFF. CDR3 nucleotide sequence: TGTGCCAGCTCACCTGGACTAGCTGGTAATGAGCAGTTCTTC.